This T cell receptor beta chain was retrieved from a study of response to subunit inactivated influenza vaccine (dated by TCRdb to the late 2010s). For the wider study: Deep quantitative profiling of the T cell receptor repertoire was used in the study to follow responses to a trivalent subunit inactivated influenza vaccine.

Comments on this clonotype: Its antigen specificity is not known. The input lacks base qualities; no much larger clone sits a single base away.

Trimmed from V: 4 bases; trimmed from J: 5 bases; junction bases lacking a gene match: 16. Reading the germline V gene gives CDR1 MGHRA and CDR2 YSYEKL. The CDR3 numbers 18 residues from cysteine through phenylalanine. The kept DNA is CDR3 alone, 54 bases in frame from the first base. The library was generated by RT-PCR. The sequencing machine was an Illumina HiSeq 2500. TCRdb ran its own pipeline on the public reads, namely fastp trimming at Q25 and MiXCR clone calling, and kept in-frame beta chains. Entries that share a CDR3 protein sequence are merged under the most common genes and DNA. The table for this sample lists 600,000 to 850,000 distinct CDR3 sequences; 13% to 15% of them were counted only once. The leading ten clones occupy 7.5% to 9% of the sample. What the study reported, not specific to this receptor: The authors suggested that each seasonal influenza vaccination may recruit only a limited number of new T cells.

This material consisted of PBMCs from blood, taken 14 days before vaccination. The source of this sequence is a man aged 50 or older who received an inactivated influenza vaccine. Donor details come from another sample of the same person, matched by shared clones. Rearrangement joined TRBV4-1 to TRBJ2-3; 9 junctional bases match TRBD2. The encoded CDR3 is CASSLYPGGGGARDTQYF. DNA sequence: TGCGCCAGCAGCCTCTATCCCGGGGGCGGGGGGGCAAGAGATACGCAGTATTTT.